A selection of T cell receptor beta chains follows, all from one sample in a study of shared clonotypes between healthy human individuals. The repertoire was sequenced with immunoSEQ multiplex PCR; TCRdb's copy has only in-frame clones and lacks some. The sample has over a million clones; about three quarters are singletons. Sample: memory CD4+ T cells sorted from blood. Every receptor here comes from a young man in good health. The CDR3 runs from the conserved cysteine through the conserved F or W. A D gene is named only where the DNA matches it firmly. Clone size is given for some rows only: seen once, a few or many times, or a class if the clone is expanded.

clone size,J gene,D gene,V gene,CDR3 length,CDR3 protein,CDR3 DNA
once,TRBJ1-1,TRBD1,TRBV30,14,CAWSVNRGRTEAFF,TGTGCCTGGAGTGTTAACAGGGGCCGCACTGAAGCTTTCTTT
-,TRBJ2-1,TRBD1,TRBV6-1,15,CASRPGQGIRNEQFF,TGTGCCAGCAGGCCGGGACAGGGGATACGCAATGAGCAGTTCTTC
-,TRBJ2-7,TRBD2,TRBV28,14,CATVRLAATYEQYF,TGTGCCACCGTACGACTAGCGGCGACCTACGAGCAGTACTTC
-,TRBJ1-3,-,TRBV19,15,CASSAGQSPGNTIYF,TGTGCCAGTAGTGCCGGACAGTCCCCTGGAAACACCATATATTTT
-,TRBJ1-3,TRBD1,TRBV6-1,14,CASGDREYGNTIYF,TGTGCCAGCGGGGACAGGGAGTATGGAAACACCATATATTTT
-,TRBJ2-7,TRBD2,TRBV2,16,CASRLTSGGGNYEQYF,TGTGCCAGCAGGCTGACTAGCGGGGGAGGAAACTACGAGCAGTACTTC
-,TRBJ2-3,TRBD1,TRBV6-4,14,CASSTGGAGDTQYF,TGTGCCAGCAGTACAGGGGGCGCCGGAGATACGCAGTATTTT
-,TRBJ1-4,TRBD1,TRBV25-1,15,CASSKQGMTNEKLFF,TGTGCCAGCAGTAAACAGGGGATGACTAATGAAAAACTGTTTTTT
-,TRBJ1-1,-,TRBV5-6,13,CASSSAGQFEAFF,TGTGCCAGCAGCTCGGCTGGACAGTTTGAAGCTTTCTTT
-,TRBJ2-3,TRBD1,TRBV6-1,15,CASTLQGAHTDTQYF,TGTGCCAGCACCTTACAGGGGGCGCACACAGATACGCAGTATTTT
few,TRBJ1-5,-,TRBV21-1,23,CASSKREPGRWSAQGSSDQPQHF,TGTGCCAGCAGCAAAAGGGAACCGGGTAGGTGGTCCGCCCAAGGTTCGTCTGATCAGCCCCAGCATTTT
-,TRBJ1-2,TRBD1,TRBV5-1,13,CASSTGQGHGYTF,TGCGCCAGCAGCACGGGACAGGGGCATGGCTACACCTTC
-,TRBJ2-7,-,TRBV2,14,CASKAAVLSYEQYF,TGTGCCAGCAAAGCAGCGGTACTCTCCTACGAGCAGTACTTC
-,TRBJ2-1,-,TRBV19,16,CASTSATAGFYNEQFF,TGTGCCAGTACCTCAGCTACGGCGGGCTTTTACAATGAGCAGTTCTTC
-,TRBJ2-5,-,TRBV5-1,11,CASSLDETQYF,TGCGCCAGCAGCTTGGATGAGACCCAGTACTTC
few,TRBJ1-2,-,TRBV19,14,CASSRGSEGYGYTF,TGTGCCAGCTCGAGGGGCTCCGAAGGCTATGGCTACACCTTC
-,TRBJ2-3,TRBD2,TRBV18,12,CASSPPSGGQYF,TGTGCCAGCTCACCACCGAGCGGGGGGCAGTATTTT
-,TRBJ1-1,-,TRBV7-9,12,CASAYSETEAFF,TGTGCCAGCGCTTATTCGGAAACTGAAGCTTTCTTT
-,TRBJ2-7,TRBD1,TRBV7-2,15,CASSQGQVSSYEQYF,TGTGCCAGCAGCCAGGGACAGGTGAGCTCCTACGAGCAGTACTTC
-,TRBJ2-2,-,TRBV10-2,12,CASRGDAGELFF,TGCGCCAGCAGGGGGGATGCCGGGGAGCTGTTTTTT
-,TRBJ2-3,-,TRBV10-3,15,CAIRDSVASTDTQYF,TGTGCCATCAGAGATAGCGTAGCTAGCACAGATACGCAGTATTTT
-,TRBJ2-7,-,TRBV18,14,CASSPQDSSYEQYF,TGTGCCAGCTCACCACAGGACAGCTCCTACGAGCAGTACTTC
-,TRBJ1-6,TRBD1,TRBV2,16,CASRIQGSSYNSPLHF,TGTGCCAGCAGGATACAGGGGAGCTCCTATAATTCACCCCTCCACTTT
once,TRBJ2-2,TRBD1,TRBV7-2,16,CASSFGRGRNTGELFF,TGTGCCAGCAGCTTCGGCAGGGGGAGGAACACCGGGGAGCTGTTTTTT
many,TRBJ1-4,-,TRBV9,15,CASSVGDGLSEKLFF,TGTGCCAGCAGCGTGGGGGACGGACTATCAGAAAAACTGTTTTTT
-,TRBJ2-5,-,TRBV5-1,15,CASSLAVGVQETQYF,TGCGCCAGCAGCTTGGCCGTGGGGGTCCAAGAGACCCAGTACTTC
-,TRBJ2-1,-,TRBV7-9,15,CASSLRGSSYNEQFF,TGTGCCAGCAGCCTACGGGGGAGCTCCTACAATGAGCAGTTCTTC
-,TRBJ2-5,-,TRBV7-6,14,CASSPRQDQETQYF,TGTGCCAGCAGCCCGAGACAGGACCAAGAGACCCAGTACTTC
-,TRBJ2-1,TRBD2,TRBV4-3,16,CASSQGLGLAGDLQFF,TGCGCCAGCAGCCAAGGGTTAGGACTAGCGGGAGACTTGCAGTTCTTC
-,TRBJ2-5,-,TRBV25-1,11,CASSHGETQYF,TGTGCCAGCTCCCACGGGGAGACCCAGTACTTC
-,TRBJ1-2,-,TRBV6-1,15,CASSEVGPHLYGYTF,TGTGCCAGCAGTGAAGTGGGGCCCCACCTCTATGGCTACACCTTC
-,TRBJ2-1,TRBD2,TRBV4-3,19,CASSQGGSGSPSSYNEQFF,TGCGCCAGCAGCCAAGGGGGTAGCGGGAGCCCGAGCTCCTACAATGAGCAGTTCTTC
-,TRBJ2-7,TRBD2,TRBV7-6,15,CASSFGPGGPWEQYF,TGTGCCAGCAGCTTTGGTCCGGGAGGGCCTTGGGAGCAGTACTTC
-,TRBJ2-7,TRBD1,TRBV6-5,15,CASSYRDRGSYEQYF,TGTGCCAGCAGTTACAGGGACAGGGGCTCCTACGAGCAGTACTTC
-,TRBJ2-1,-,TRBV29-1,20,CSVESGGARDWMAAYNEQFF,TGCAGCGTTGAAAGCGGCGGGGCGCGGGATTGGATGGCCGCCTACAATGAGCAGTTCTTC
few,TRBJ1-1,-,TRBV18,13,CASSPPMNTEAFF,TGTGCCAGCTCACCCCCCATGAACACTGAAGCTTTCTTT
-,TRBJ2-2,TRBD2,TRBV7-2,14,CASSWGLATGELFF,TGTGCCAGCAGCTGGGGACTAGCTACCGGGGAGCTGTTTTTT
once,TRBJ2-2,TRBD1,TRBV30,15,CAWSVKDRGAGELFF,TGTGCCTGGAGTGTTAAGGACAGGGGTGCCGGGGAGCTGTTTTTT
-,TRBJ2-5,TRBD2,TRBV6-6,15,CASSYSTLAGETQYF,TGTGCCAGCAGTTACTCTACCCTAGCGGGGGAGACCCAGTACTTC
few,TRBJ1-5,-,TRBV30,13,CAWSPGRDQPQHF,TGTGCCTGGAGTCCTGGGAGGGATCAGCCCCAGCATTTT
-,TRBJ2-7,TRBD1,TRBV19,13,CASSVTGGSEQYF,TGTGCCAGTAGTGTGACAGGGGGCTCCGAGCAGTACTTC
-,TRBJ2-7,-,TRBV5-1,15,CASSADPGGAYEQYF,TGCGCCAGCAGCGCGGACCCGGGGGGCGCGTACGAGCAGTACTTC
-,TRBJ1-4,-,TRBV5-1,16,CASSLWGDLTNEKLFF,TGCGCCAGCAGCTTGTGGGGAGACCTCACTAATGAAAAACTGTTTTTT
-,TRBJ2-4,-,TRBV21-1,14,CARNAWLAKNIQYF,TGTGCCAGGAACGCGTGGTTGGCCAAAAACATTCAGTACTTC
-,TRBJ2-7,-,TRBV5-1,19,CASSLGGSPATQHSYEQYF,TGCGCCAGCAGCTTGGGCGGCTCCCCAGCCACCCAACACTCCTACGAGCAGTACTTC
-,TRBJ2-5,-,TRBV7-2,11,CASSTLETQYF,TGTGCCAGCAGCACACTGGAGACCCAGTACTTC
once,TRBJ2-1,-,TRBV7-2,18,CASSLNGELALQYNEQFF,TGTGCCAGCAGCTTAAATGGAGAGTTGGCCCTTCAATACAATGAGCAGTTCTTC
-,TRBJ2-1,-,TRBV30,11,CAWSEGSEQFF,TGTGCCTGGAGTGAGGGGAGTGAGCAGTTCTTC
-,TRBJ2-1,TRBD1,TRBV6-1,13,CASRPGQSNEQFF,TGTGCCAGCAGGCCGGGACAGTCAAATGAGCAGTTCTTC
-,TRBJ1-1,-,TRBV25-1,17,CASSEDHRYEVNTEAFF,TGTGCCAGCAGTGAGGACCACAGGTATGAAGTGAACACTGAAGCTTTCTTT
-,TRBJ2-2,-,TRBV28,15,CASKFGGLSAGELFF,TGTGCCAGCAAATTTGGGGGGCTATCCGCCGGGGAGCTGTTTTTT
few,TRBJ1-1,-,TRBV5-1,14,CASSLASGNTEAFF,TGCGCCAGCAGCTTGGCGTCGGGTAACACTGAAGCTTTCTTT
-,TRBJ2-7,-,TRBV2,15,CASSEGGTRRGEQYF,TGTGCCAGCAGTGAAGGTGGCACAAGAAGAGGGGAGCAGTACTTC
-,TRBJ1-1,-,TRBV7-6,14,CASSLGLANTEAFF,TGTGCCAGCAGCTTGGGACTGGCGAACACTGAAGCTTTCTTT
-,TRBJ2-5,-,TRBV2,16,CASSDFTRRAMKTQYF,TGTGCCAGCAGTGATTTCACACGGCGGGCCATGAAGACCCAGTACTTC